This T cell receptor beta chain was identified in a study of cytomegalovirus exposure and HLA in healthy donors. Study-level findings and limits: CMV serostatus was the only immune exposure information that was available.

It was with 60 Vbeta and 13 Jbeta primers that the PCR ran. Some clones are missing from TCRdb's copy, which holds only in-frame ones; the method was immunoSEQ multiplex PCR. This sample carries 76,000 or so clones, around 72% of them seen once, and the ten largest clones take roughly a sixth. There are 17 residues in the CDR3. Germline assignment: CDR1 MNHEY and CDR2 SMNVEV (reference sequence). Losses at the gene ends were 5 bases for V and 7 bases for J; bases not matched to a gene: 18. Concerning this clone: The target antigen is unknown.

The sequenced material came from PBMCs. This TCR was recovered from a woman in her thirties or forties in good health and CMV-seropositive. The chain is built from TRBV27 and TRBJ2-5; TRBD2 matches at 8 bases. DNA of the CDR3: TGTGCCAGCAGTCTGGCCGTGGAAAGCGGGAGAGTAGGGACCCAGTACTTC. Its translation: CASSLAVESGRVGTQYF.